These 5 T cell receptor beta chains were sequenced from one sample in a study of T cells after yellow fever vaccination. TCRdb used MiXCR to reprocess the 5' RACE reads, holding one entry per CDR3 protein. The table lists hundreds of thousands of distinct CDR3 sequences, approximately 15% of them singletons. Sequenced here: PBMCs, sampled on the day of the yellow fever booster vaccination. These receptors all stem from a man aged 30 to 39 who received the YFV17D yellow fever vaccine.

By sample share, this clonotype is medium-sized (0.01 to 0.1%). V and J are TRBV4-1 and TRBJ1-4, with no clear D. Looked up from germline, CDR1 is MGHRA and CDR2 is YSYEKL. Trimming stripped 2 bases from V and 8 bases from J, with 6 bases between. The CDR3 loop spans 12 amino acids. The CDR3 region is CASSQMQEKLFF. The CDR3 bases are TGCGCCAGCAGCCAAATGCAGGAAAAACTGTTTTTT.

This clonotype was counted only a few times. V and J are TRBV20-1 and TRBJ1-5, with no clear D. Germline CDR1 and CDR2: DFQATT and SNEGSKA (reference sequence). The CDR3 totals 14 residues. V was clipped by 3 bases and J by 5 bases, with 14 bases between them. The CDR3 nucleotides are TGCAGTGCTAGTCCGGACGGGGTATATCAGCCCCAGCATTTT. Its protein is CSASPDGVYQPQHF.

The rearrangement uses TRBV29-1 and TRBJ1-5; 7 bases map to TRBD1. There are 12 residues in the CDR3. Per the germline V gene, CDR1 is SQVTM and CDR2 is ANQGSEA. V was pared by 7 bases and J by 6 bases, with 6 bases of the junction left unmatched. CDR3 in DNA: TGCAGCGCCCAGGGGGGTGGTCAGCCCCAGCATTTT. Translating it yields CSAQGGGQPQHF.

The chain carries TRBV6-5 and TRBJ2-3, with 8 bases that match TRBD2. The junction had 5 bases not matched to a gene; V was cut back by 0 bases and J by 6 bases. The CDR3 is 15 residues long. In germline, CDR1 is MNHEY, CDR2 SVGAGI. The CDR3 loop is CASSYSTSGGDTQYF. In nucleotides, the CDR3 is TGTGCCAGCAGTTACTCAACTAGCGGAGGGGATACGCAGTATTTT.

The V gene is TRBV12-3 or TRBV12-4, the J gene TRBJ1-5; D gene unclear. This CDR3 has 14 residues. Trimming stripped 3 bases from V and 2 bases from J, with 8 bases between. CDR3 in DNA: TGTGCCAGCAGTTTCGCGAGTGGCAATCAGCCCCAGCATTTT. Amino acid sequence: CASSFASGNQPQHF.